This T cell receptor (beta chain) appears in the sequencing data of a study of blood T cells in healthy people across ages. At least ten counts were recorded for this clonotype. The antigen remains undetermined. Study results and caveats: Age advanced and TCR beta diversity per million T cells fell, roughly linearly.

The CDR3 consists of 11 residues. V shed 5 bases, J shed 7 bases, and the junction held 2 bases outside the gene matches. CDR1 and CDR2 from the germline V gene are DFQATT and SNEGSKA (reference sequence). A second PCR of 7 to 11 cycles used a sample-barcoded 5' primer and a J-beta primer mix. Via MiXCR, TCRdb re-called the 5' RACE reads, giving one row per CDR3 protein. The data show 630,000 or so distinct CDR3 sequences, about 30% seen once. The source material was blood. The V gene is TRBV20-1, the J gene TRBJ1-2; TRBD1 matches at 9 bases. The sequence derives from a woman aged 80 or older in good health. The CDR3 here is CSAEDRGGYTF. CDR3 DNA: TGCAGTGCTGAGGACAGGGGTGGCTACACCTTC.